This T cell receptor beta chain was obtained from a study of beta chain features in type 1 diabetes. The wider study: Analysis included about 100 million sorted cells drawn from all samples. Whole-study results and caveats: Across all four CD4+ subsets, people with type 1 diabetes showed modestly shorter TCRB CDR3s. Among type 1 diabetes patients, VDJ junctions had fewer insertions and more deletions.

Expressed TCRB transcripts were sequenced because the isolated RNA had all been reverse transcribed beforehand. Using immunoSEQ multiplex PCR, the repertoire was profiled, and TCRdb retains in-frame clones only, with some absent. The sample has about 47,000 clones; 35% to 55% are singletons. This clone was seen more than once but under ten times. As yet, its antigen is unknown. The same CDR3 arises from other DNA sequences in this sample as well. The clonotype comes from a man under 40 with type 1 diabetes. Sequenced input: stem cell memory CD4+ T cells from blood.

The CDR3 spells CASSSRGNTEAFF. The CDR3 DNA reads TGTGCCAGCAGTTCACGGGGGAACACTGAAGCTTTCTTT. This chain joins TRBV27 and TRBJ1-1; D is undetermined. CDR1 MNHEY and CDR2 SMNVEV come from the germline V gene (reference sequence). CDR3 length: 13 residues. Trimming cost V 4 bases and J 1 base, with 7 bases left between them.